Shown below are 11 T cell receptor beta chains from a single sample sequenced in a study of blood T cell repertoires in COVID-19. Measured with immunoSEQ multiplex PCR; TCRdb has only the in-frame clones, and not every one. The top ten clones hold over 2% of a sample with 140,000 or so clones, 88% of them seen once. Sequencing used peripheral blood. The receptors stem from a human donor with COVID-19, enrolled during active disease. The donor label of this sample is uncertain.

The chain combines TRBV7-3 with TRBJ2-1, with D possibly TRBD1 on 5 matching bases. The V and J ends lost 2 bases and 4 bases respectively, with 9 bases between them. The CDR3 covers 14 residues. CDR1 and CDR2 (germline): SGHTA, FQGTGA. CDR3 sequence: CASSLSTDYNEQFF. DNA of the CDR3: TGTGCCAGCAGCTTATCGACAGATTACAATGAGCAGTTCTTC.

This chain uses TRBV30 with TRBJ2-5; the D gene is possibly TRBD1 (5 bases). Germline loops: CDR1 GTSNPN, CDR2 SVGIG (reference sequence). The CDR3 spans 14 residues. V gave up 3 bases and J gave up 4 bases, with 15 bases separating them. CDR3: CAWRTVGRGETQYF. The CDR3 DNA sequence: TGTGCCTGGAGGACAGTGGGCCGCGGAGAGACCCAGTACTTC.

The J gene is TRBJ1-2, the V gene TRBV19; TRBD1 is a possible D gene (5 bases). From germline, CDR1 is LNHDA and CDR2 SQIVND (reference sequence). V shed 7 bases and J shed 1 base, with 16 bases lying between them. The CDR3 is 15 residues long. The CDR3 DNA is TGTGCCAGTATCCCTGGGGCCATGGGTAACTATGGCTACACCTTC. Translating it yields CASIPGAMGNYGYTF.

This clone occurred a few times. This chain connects TRBV12-3 or TRBV12-4 to TRBJ1-6; TRBD1 aligns across 7 bases. This CDR3 spans 13 amino acids. After removal of 3 bases from V and 13 bases from J, the junction contained 6 bases not matched to a gene. CDR3 protein: CASSLDSGGPLHF. DNA of the CDR3: TGTGCCAGCAGTTTGGACTCAGGGGGGCCCCTCCACTTT.

This sequence joins TRBV6-2 or TRBV6-3 and TRBJ2-7; 8 bases are a match to TRBD1. CDR1 is MNHEY and CDR2 is SVGEGT in the germline V gene. The CDR3 spans 13 residues. J was trimmed by 3 bases and V by 2 bases; bases with no gene match: 0. The CDR3 region has the DNA TGTGCCAGCAGTTACGGGACAGGCTACGAGCAGTACTTC. Translating gives CASSYGTGYEQYF.

The chain uses TRBV6-5 and TRBJ1-6, with TRBD1 matching over 10 bases. With 0 bases clipped from V and 7 bases from J, the junction kept 0 bases outside the gene matches. Germline V CDR1 and CDR2: MNHEY, SVGAGI. The CDR3 is made up of 15 amino acids. The chain's CDR3 is CASSYSGQGNSPLHF. The CDR3 DNA sequence: TGTGCCAGCAGTTACTCGGGACAGGGGAATTCACCCCTCCACTTT.

This clone was found once. The chain joins TRBV19 to TRBJ1-6, with a weak D call TRBD1 (5 bases). V was shortened by 6 bases and J by 7 bases, with 13 bases between the two germline ends. Germline V gene data show CDR1 as LNHDA and CDR2 as SQIVND (reference sequence). The CDR3 runs 14 residues. The CDR3: CASRRQSENSPLHF. The CDR3 DNA reads as TGTGCCAGTAGACGACAGTCCGAGAATTCACCCCTCCACTTT.

This clone has a handful of counts. This sequence joins TRBV11-2 and TRBJ1-1; D is unresolved. Trimming took 9 bases from V and 4 from J, leaving 15 bases between them. The CDR3 is 13 amino acids. Germline V gives CDR1 SGHAT, CDR2 FQNNGV. The CDR3, as DNA: TGTGCCAGTCGAGCCGTGGGAGGCACTGAAGCTTTCTTT. Translation gives CASRAVGGTEAFF.

This clone was recorded once. The V gene is TRBV12-2, the J gene TRBJ2-3; whether TRBD1, the table's D call, matches the DNA was not checked. TRBV12-2 represents a pseudogene. The CDR3 is made up of 18 amino acids. The CDR3 bases are TGTGCAAGTCGCTTAGCGCGTGGACAGGGTCAATACCCAGATACGCAGTATTTT. Translation gives CASRLARGQGQYPDTQYF.

The chain couples TRBV25-1 to TRBJ2-5; D perhaps matches TRBD2 (6 bases). The germline V and J ends were trimmed by 7 bases and 2 bases, with 14 bases remaining between them. The germline V gene encodes CDR1 MGHDK and CDR2 SYGVNS. The CDR3 consists of 14 residues. CDR3 sequence reads: CASTVPGGQETQYF. The CDR3 nucleotides read TGTGCCAGCACCGTGCCCGGGGGACAAGAGACCCAGTACTTC.

The V gene is TRBV7-2, the J gene TRBJ1-3, with D possibly matching TRBD1 (5 bases). Deletions cut 3 bases from V and 0 bases from J, with 9 bases between. There are 15 residues in the CDR3. Germline CDR1 is SGHTA and CDR2 is FQGNSA. The CDR3 nucleotides read TGTGCCAGCAGCTTGGGCGGGGCCTCTGGAAACACCATATATTTT. It encodes CASSLGGASGNTIYF.